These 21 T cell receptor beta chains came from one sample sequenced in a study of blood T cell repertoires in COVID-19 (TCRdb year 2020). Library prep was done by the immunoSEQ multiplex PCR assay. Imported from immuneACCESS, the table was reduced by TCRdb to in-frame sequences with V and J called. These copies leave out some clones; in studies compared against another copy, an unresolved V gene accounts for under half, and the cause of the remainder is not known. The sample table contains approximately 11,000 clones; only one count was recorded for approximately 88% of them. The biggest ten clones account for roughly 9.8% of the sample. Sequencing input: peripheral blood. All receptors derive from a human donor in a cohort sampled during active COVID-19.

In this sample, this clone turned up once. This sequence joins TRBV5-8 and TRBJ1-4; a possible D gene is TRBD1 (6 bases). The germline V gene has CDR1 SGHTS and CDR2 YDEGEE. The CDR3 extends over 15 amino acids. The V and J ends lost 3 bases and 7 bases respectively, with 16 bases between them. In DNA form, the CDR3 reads TGTGCCAGCAGCTCATCAGGGGTGATTAGTGAAAAACTGTTTTTT. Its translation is CASSSSGVISEKLFF. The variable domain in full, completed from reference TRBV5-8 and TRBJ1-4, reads EAGVTQSPTHLIKTRGQQATLRCSPISGHTSVYWYQQALGLGLQFLLWYDEGEERNRGNFPPRFSGRQFPNYSSELNVNALELEDSALYLCASSSSGVISEKLFFGSGTQLSVL.

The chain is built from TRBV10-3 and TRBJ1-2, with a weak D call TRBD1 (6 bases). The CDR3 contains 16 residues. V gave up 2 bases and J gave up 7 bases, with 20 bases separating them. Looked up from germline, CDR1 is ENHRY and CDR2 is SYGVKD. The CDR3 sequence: CAISEPRPRDIGGYTF. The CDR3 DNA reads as TGTGCCATCAGTGAGCCGAGACCCCGGGACATCGGTGGCTACACCTTC.

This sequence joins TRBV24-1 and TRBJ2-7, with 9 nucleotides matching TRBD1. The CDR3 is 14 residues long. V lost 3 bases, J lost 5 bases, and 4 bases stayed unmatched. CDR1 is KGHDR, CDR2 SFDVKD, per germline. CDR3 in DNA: TGTGCCACCAGTGATCCAGGGACAGGGAACGAGCAGTACTTC. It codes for CATSDPGTGNEQYF.

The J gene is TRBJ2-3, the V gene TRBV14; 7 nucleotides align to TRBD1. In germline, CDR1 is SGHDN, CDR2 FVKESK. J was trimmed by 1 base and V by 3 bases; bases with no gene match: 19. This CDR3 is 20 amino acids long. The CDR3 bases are TGTGCCAGCAGCCACAGAAGGACGGACAGGCCAAGTAGTCGCACAGATACGCAGTATTTT. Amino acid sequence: CASSHRRTDRPSSRTDTQYF.

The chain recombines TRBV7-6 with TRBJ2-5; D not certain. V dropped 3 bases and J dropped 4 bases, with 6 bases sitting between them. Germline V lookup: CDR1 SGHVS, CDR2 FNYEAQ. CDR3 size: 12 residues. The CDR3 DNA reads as TGTGCCAGCAGCTTTCGGTTAGAGACCCAGTACTTC. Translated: CASSFRLETQYF.

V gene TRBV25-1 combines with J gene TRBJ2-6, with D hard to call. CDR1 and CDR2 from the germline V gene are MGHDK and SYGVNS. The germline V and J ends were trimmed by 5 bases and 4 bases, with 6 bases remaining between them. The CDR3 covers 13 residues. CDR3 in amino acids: CASSPLGANVLTF. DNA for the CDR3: TGTGCCAGCAGTCCCCTGGGGGCCAACGTCCTGACTTTC.

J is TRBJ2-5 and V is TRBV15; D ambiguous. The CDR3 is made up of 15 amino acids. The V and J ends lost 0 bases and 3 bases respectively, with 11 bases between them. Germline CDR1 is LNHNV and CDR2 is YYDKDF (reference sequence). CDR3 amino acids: CATSRERSPKETQYF. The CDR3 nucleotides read TGTGCCACCAGCAGAGAACGGAGTCCCAAAGAGACCCAGTACTTC.

CDR3 sequence: CASSSNRGSYEQYF. CDR3 DNA: TGTGCCAGCAGCTCCAACAGGGGCTCCTACGAGCAGTACTTC. This chain uses TRBV11-2 with TRBJ2-7; TRBD1 matches at 7 bases. Trimming at V came to 4 bases and at J to 0 bases, leaving 3 bases not matched to a gene. Looked up from germline, CDR1 is SGHAT and CDR2 is FQNNGV. The CDR3 is 14 residues long.

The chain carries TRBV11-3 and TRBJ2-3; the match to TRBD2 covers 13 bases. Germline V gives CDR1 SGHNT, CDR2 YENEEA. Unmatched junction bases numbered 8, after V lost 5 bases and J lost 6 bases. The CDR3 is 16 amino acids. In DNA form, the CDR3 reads TGTGCCAGCAGCCCGGGACTAGCGGGGTTGAGGGATACGCAGTATTTT. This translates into CASSPGLAGLRDTQYF.

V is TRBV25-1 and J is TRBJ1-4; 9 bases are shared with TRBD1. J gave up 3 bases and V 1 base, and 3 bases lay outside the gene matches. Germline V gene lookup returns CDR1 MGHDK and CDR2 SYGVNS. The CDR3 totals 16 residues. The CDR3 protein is CASSESRTGANEKLFF. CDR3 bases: TGTGCCAGCAGTGAATCCCGGACAGGGGCTAATGAAAAACTGTTTTTT.

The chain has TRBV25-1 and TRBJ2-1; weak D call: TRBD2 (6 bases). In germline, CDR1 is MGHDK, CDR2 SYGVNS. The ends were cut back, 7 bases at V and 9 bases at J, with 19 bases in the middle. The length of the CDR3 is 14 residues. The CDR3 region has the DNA TGTGCCAGCACGGGAGATTTAGGGAGGAGTGAGCAGTTCTTC. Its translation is CASTGDLGRSEQFF.

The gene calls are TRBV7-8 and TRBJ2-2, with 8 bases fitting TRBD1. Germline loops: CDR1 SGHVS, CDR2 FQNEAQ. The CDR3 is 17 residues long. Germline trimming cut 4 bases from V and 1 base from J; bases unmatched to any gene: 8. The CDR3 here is CASSYFGDRRNTGELFF. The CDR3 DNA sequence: TGTGCCAGCAGCTATTTCGGGGACAGGAGGAACACCGGGGAGCTGTTTTTT.

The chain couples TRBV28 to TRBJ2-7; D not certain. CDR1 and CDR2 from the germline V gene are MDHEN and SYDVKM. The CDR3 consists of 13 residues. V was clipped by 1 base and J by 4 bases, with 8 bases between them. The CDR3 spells CASSLSPGYEQYF. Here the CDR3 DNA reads TGTGCCAGCAGTTTATCACCGGGTTACGAGCAGTACTTC.

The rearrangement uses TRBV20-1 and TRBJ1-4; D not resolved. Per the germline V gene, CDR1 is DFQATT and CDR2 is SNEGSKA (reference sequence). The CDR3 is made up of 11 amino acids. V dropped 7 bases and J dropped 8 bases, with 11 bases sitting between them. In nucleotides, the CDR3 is TGCAGTGTTCTTGGGAGCGAAAAACTGTTTTTT. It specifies CSVLGSEKLFF.

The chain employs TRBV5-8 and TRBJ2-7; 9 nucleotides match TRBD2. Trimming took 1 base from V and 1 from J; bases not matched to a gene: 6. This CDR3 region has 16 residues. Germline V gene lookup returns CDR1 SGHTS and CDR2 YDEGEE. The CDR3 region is CASSLPLAGSSYEQYF. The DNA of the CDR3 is TGTGCCAGCAGCTTGCCCCTAGCGGGGTCATCCTACGAGCAGTACTTC.

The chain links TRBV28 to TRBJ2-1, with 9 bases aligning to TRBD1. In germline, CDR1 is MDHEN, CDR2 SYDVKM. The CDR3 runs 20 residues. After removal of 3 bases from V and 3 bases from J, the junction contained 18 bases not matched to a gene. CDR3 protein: CASSFRRTGAFVDIYNEQFF. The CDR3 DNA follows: TGTGCCAGCAGTTTTCGGCGGACAGGGGCATTCGTGGACATCTACAATGAGCAGTTCTTC.

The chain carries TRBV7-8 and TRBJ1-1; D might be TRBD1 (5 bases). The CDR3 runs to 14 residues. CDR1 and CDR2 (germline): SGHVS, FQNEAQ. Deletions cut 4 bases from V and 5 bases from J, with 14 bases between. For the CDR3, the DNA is TGTGCCAGCAGCTCAGGGATGAGTAGGACTGAAGCTTTCTTT. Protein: CASSSGMSRTEAFF.

CDR3 region: CASSWGTSGGPNTGELFF. Here the CDR3 DNA reads TGCGCCAGCAGCTGGGGAACTAGCGGGGGGCCGAACACCGGGGAGCTGTTTTTT. The chain uses TRBV5-1 and TRBJ2-2, with TRBD2 matching over 12 bases. The CDR3 loop spans 18 amino acids. V lost 3 bases, J lost 0 bases, and 6 bases stayed unmatched. Germline V lookup: CDR1 SGHRS, CDR2 YFSETQ.

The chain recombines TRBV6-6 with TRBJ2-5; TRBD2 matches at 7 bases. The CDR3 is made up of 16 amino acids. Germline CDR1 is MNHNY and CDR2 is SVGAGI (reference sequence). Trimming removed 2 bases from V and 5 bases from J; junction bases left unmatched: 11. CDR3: CASSYRPSGRRETQYF. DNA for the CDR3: TGTGCCAGCAGTTACCGGCCTAGCGGCCGTAGGGAGACCCAGTACTTC.

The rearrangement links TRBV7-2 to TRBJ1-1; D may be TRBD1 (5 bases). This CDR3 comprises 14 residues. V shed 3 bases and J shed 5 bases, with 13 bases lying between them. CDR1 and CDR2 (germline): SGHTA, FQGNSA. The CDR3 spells CASSFSGGGTEAFF. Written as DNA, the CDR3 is TGTGCCAGCAGCTTCTCGGGGGGTGGGACTGAAGCTTTCTTT.

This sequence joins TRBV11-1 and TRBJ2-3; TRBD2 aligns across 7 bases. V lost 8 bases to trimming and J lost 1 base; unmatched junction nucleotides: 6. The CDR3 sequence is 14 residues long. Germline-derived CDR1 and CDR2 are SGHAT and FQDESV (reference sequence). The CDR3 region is CASSGGSGTDTQYF. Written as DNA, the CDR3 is TGTGCCAGCTCGGGGGGATCGGGCACAGATACGCAGTATTTT.